Shown below are 25 T cell receptor beta chains from a single sample sequenced in a study of blood T cell repertoires in COVID-19. This table comes from immunoSEQ multiplex PCR, and its TCRdb copy is limited to in-frame clones, with some not included. The profile shows 180,000 or so clones, about 90% of them singletons. The source material was PBMCs or T cells enriched from blood (not recorded which). The source of these receptors is a human donor with acute COVID-19. The donor label of this sample is uncertain.

This rearrangement joins TRBV29-1 to TRBJ2-1, with 7 bases aligning to TRBD2. This CDR3 has 17 amino acids. From germline, CDR1 is SQVTM and CDR2 ANQGSEA. V trimming: 4 bases; J trimming: 4 bases; junction bases outside the gene matches: 16. In DNA, the CDR3 is TGCAGCGTTGGACGCCCTATTTTGGCGGGGGTATACAATGAGCAGTTCTTC. It codes for CSVGRPILAGVYNEQFF.

V is TRBV19 and J is TRBJ2-2; weak D call: TRBD1 (5 bases). Trimming left V 4 bases short and J 5 bases short, with 14 bases between. The CDR3 loop spans 15 amino acids. Germline CDR1 reads LNHDA; CDR2 reads SQIVND (reference sequence). The CDR3 region has the DNA TGTGCCAGTAGTACAGTAGGGGCCGGGACCGGGGAGCTGTTTTTT. Translated, it gives CASSTVGAGTGELFF. The whole variable domain, remainder taken from reference TRBV19 and TRBJ2-2, is DGGITQSPKYLFRKEGQNVTLSCEQNLNHDAMYWYRQDPGQGLRLIYYSQIVNDFQKGDIAEGYSVSREKKESFPLTVTSAQKNPTAFYLCASSTVGAGTGELFFGEGSRLTVL.

The chain is built from TRBV4-2 and TRBJ2-3; 7 positions match TRBD2. The length of the CDR3 is 16 residues. V shed 2 bases, J shed 1 base, and the junction held 6 bases outside the gene matches. From germline, CDR1 is LGHNA and CDR2 YNFKEQ. The CDR3: CASSQNAGERTDTQYF. DNA of the CDR3: TGTGCCAGCAGCCAAAACGCGGGGGAGCGCACAGATACGCAGTATTTT.

The V call is TRBV18, the J call TRBJ1-5, with 7 bases lining up with TRBD1. The CDR3 has 15 amino acids. After removal of 5 bases from V and 0 bases from J, the junction contained 4 bases not matched to a gene. Per germline, CDR1 KGHSH and CDR2 LQKENI. CDR3 protein: CASSSTGVSNQPQHF. CDR3 nucleotides: TGTGCCAGCTCATCTACAGGGGTTAGCAATCAGCCCCAGCATTTT.

V is TRBV19 and J is TRBJ2-1; D is perhaps TRBD2 (6 bases). The CDR3 runs to 14 residues. Trimming shortened V by 7 bases and J by 3 bases, and 13 bases separated the two germline ends. Germline CDR1 is LNHDA and CDR2 is SQIVND (reference sequence). The chain's CDR3 is CASMRGPYYNEQFF. The CDR3 region has the DNA TGTGCCAGTATGCGGGGCCCCTACTACAATGAGCAGTTCTTC.

This chain joins TRBV19 and TRBJ2-3; tentative D call: TRBD2 (6 bases). The V end was cut by 5 bases, the J end by 5 bases, with 8 bases between. Germline V gene lookup returns CDR1 LNHDA and CDR2 SQIVND (reference sequence). This CDR3 comprises 12 residues. CDR3 in DNA: TGTGCCAGTAGTTTCGGGGGAGATACGCAGTATTTT. The encoded protein is CASSFGGDTQYF. The variable domain in full, with the rest retrieved from reference TRBV19 and TRBJ2-3, is DGGITQSPKYLFRKEGQNVTLSCEQNLNHDAMYWYRQDPGQGLRLIYYSQIVNDFQKGDIAEGYSVSREKKESFPLTVTSAQKNPTAFYLCASSFGGDTQYFGPGTRLTVL.

V and J are TRBV30 and TRBJ1-1; possible D gene TRBD1, 5 bases. The length of the CDR3 is 12 residues. V was pared by 8 bases and J by 3 bases, with 13 bases between. Germline CDR1 reads GTSNPN; CDR2 reads SVGIG (reference sequence). In DNA, the CDR3 is TGTGCCGGTAGAGCGGGGGACACTGAAGCTTTCTTT. It codes for CAGRAGDTEAFF. Full variable domain (outside the CDR3, taken from reference TRBV30 and TRBJ1-1): SQTIHQWPATLVQPVGSPLSLECTVEGTSNPNLYWYRQAAGRGLQLLFYSVGIGQISSEVPQNLSASRPQDRQFILSSKKLLLSDSGFYLCAGRAGDTEAFFGQGTRLTVV.

The chain joins TRBV25-1 to TRBJ1-1; D is unresolved. The V end was cut by 6 bases, the J end by 3 bases, with 8 bases between. This CDR3 comprises 12 residues. CDR1 and CDR2 (germline): MGHDK, SYGVNS. CDR3 DNA: TGTGCCAGCAGCCGGGGATACACTGAAGCTTTCTTT. It yields the protein CASSRGYTEAFF.

The chain links TRBV5-6 to TRBJ1-1; unclear D gene. V lost 2 bases and J lost 4, with 9 bases in between. Germline CDR1 SGHDT, CDR2 YYEEEE. CDR3 length: 13 amino acids. The CDR3 DNA is TGTGCCAGCAGCTTACCGGGGAGCACTGAAGCTTTCTTT. It codes for CASSLPGSTEAFF.

This chain links TRBV30 with TRBJ2-7, with 11 bases lining up with TRBD2. V lost 5 bases, J lost 7 bases, and 4 bases stayed unmatched. CDR3 length equals 12 residues. Germline lookup yields CDR1 GTSNPN and CDR2 SVGIG (reference sequence). Written as DNA, the CDR3 is TGTGCCTGGGAAATAGCGGGGGGGGAGCAGTACTTC. Translation gives CAWEIAGGEQYF.

Here the CDR3 reads CASSHWTGRSYEQYF. CDR3 in DNA: TGCGCCAGCAGCCATTGGACAGGGAGATCCTACGAGCAGTACTTC. V usage is TRBV4-1 and J usage is TRBJ2-7; 8 bases line up with TRBD1. There are 15 residues in the CDR3. Per the germline V gene, CDR1 is MGHRA and CDR2 is YSYEKL. V gave up 3 bases and J gave up 1 base; unmatched junction bases: 5.

The J gene is TRBJ1-2, the V gene TRBV5-1; D not resolved. The CDR3 extends over 14 amino acids. Germline CDR1 is SGHRS and CDR2 is YFSETQ. V was trimmed by 0 bases and J by 0 bases, leaving 6 bases between them. DNA for the CDR3: TGCGCCAGCAGCTTGGACGGTTCTAACTATGGCTACACCTTC. It is translated as CASSLDGSNYGYTF.

The rearrangement uses TRBV5-4 and TRBJ2-1, with TRBD2 as a possible D gene (6 bases). CDR3 length: 16 residues. Trimming took 1 base from V and 0 from J, leaving 11 bases between them. Looked up from germline, CDR1 is SGHNT and CDR2 is YYREEE (reference sequence). The CDR3 loop reads CASSLRNGGSYNEQFF. CDR3 nucleotides: TGTGCCAGCAGCTTGAGGAACGGGGGCTCCTACAATGAGCAGTTCTTC.

The rearrangement uses TRBV19 and TRBJ1-5; TRBD1 matches 9 bases. The CDR3 is made up of 16 amino acids. The V gene's germline CDR1 is LNHDA and CDR2 SQIVND (reference sequence). Unmatched junction bases numbered 9, after V lost 6 bases and J lost 3 bases. This CDR3 is CASRYGTGWANQPQHF. CDR3 nucleotides: TGTGCCAGTAGATACGGGACAGGGTGGGCCAATCAGCCCCAGCATTTT.

The rearrangement joins TRBV30 to TRBJ2-7; TRBD1 matches 9 bases. The CDR3 sequence is 13 residues long. Germline V gene lookup returns CDR1 GTSNPN and CDR2 SVGIG (reference sequence). The V gene end was trimmed by 6 bases and the J gene end by 3 bases; junction bases not matched to a gene: 6. CDR3 sequence reads: CACNRDRDYEQYF. In DNA form, the CDR3 reads TGTGCCTGCAACCGGGACAGGGACTACGAGCAGTACTTC.

This clone occurred a few times. This chain joins TRBV7-9 and TRBJ2-2; 7 positions agree with TRBD1. The J segment lost 0 bases and the V segment lost 7 bases, leaving 11 bases of the junction unmatched. The CDR3 covers 17 residues. The V gene's germline CDR1 is SEHNR and CDR2 FQNEAQ (reference sequence). CDR3: CASTWRSGQTNTGELFF. Here the CDR3 DNA reads TGTGCCAGCACTTGGCGATCGGGACAGACGAACACCGGGGAGCTGTTTTTT.

The rearrangement joins TRBV7-8 to TRBJ1-1; maybe TRBD1 (6 bases). The V gene's germline CDR1 is SGHVS and CDR2 FQNEAQ. The V gene lost 5 bases and the J gene lost 6 bases, with 10 bases spanning the gap. The CDR3 loop spans 12 amino acids. CDR3 in amino acids: CASSLGGAEAFF. Here the CDR3 DNA reads TGTGCCAGCAGCCTAGGGGGGGCTGAAGCTTTCTTT. Together with reference TRBV7-8 and TRBJ1-1, the CDR3 gives the full variable domain: GAGVSQSPRYKVAKRGQDVALRCDPISGHVSLFWYQQALGQGPEFLTYFQNEAQLDKSGLPSDRFFAERPEGSVSTLKIQRTQQEDSAVYLCASSLGGAEAFFGQGTRLTVV.

The chain employs TRBV3-1 (or the pseudogene TRBV3-2) and TRBJ1-2; D remains ambiguous. The CDR3 extends over 13 amino acids. Trimming cost V 0 bases and J 6 bases, with 8 bases left between them. Germline V gives CDR1 LGHDT, CDR2 YNNKEL (reference sequence). CDR3 bases: TGTGCCAGCAGCCAAGAGTTGGGCAATGGCTACACCTTC. It translates to CASSQELGNGYTF.

The CDR3 DNA reads as TGTGCCAGCAGGTCGACGACCCAGGGCTATGGCTACACCTTC. The encoded protein is CASRSTTQGYGYTF. The gene calls are TRBV7-8 and TRBJ1-2, with D perhaps TRBD1 (5 bases). Germline lookup yields CDR1 SGHVS and CDR2 FQNEAQ. V shed 6 bases and J shed 4 bases, with 15 bases lying between them. This CDR3 is built from 14 residues. The variable domain in full, with the rest retrieved from reference TRBV7-8 and TRBJ1-2, is GAGVSQSPRYKVAKRGQDVALRCDPISGHVSLFWYQQALGQGPEFLTYFQNEAQLDKSGLPSDRFFAERPEGSVSTLKIQRTQQEDSAVYLCASRSTTQGYGYTFGSGTRLTVV.

The chain employs TRBV4-3 and TRBJ2-1; 7 nucleotides align to TRBD2. This CDR3 is 16 amino acids long. V was pared by 0 bases and J by 5 bases, with 7 bases of the junction left unmatched. Per germline, CDR1 LGHNA and CDR2 YSLEER. CDR3 bases: TGCGCCAGCAGCCAAGATGGCGGGGGATACAACAATGAGCAGTTCTTC. The encoded protein is CASSQDGGGYNNEQFF.

V is TRBV7-2 and J is TRBJ1-3, with 10 bases matching TRBD1. This CDR3 is built from 16 residues. The junction had 6 bases not matched to a gene; V was cut back by 5 bases and J by 2 bases. CDR1 SGHTA and CDR2 FQGNSA come from the germline V gene. CDR3 sequence reads: CASSTRQGAAGNTIYF. The CDR3 DNA is TGTGCCAGCAGCACCCGACAGGGGGCGGCTGGAAACACCATATATTTT.

The J gene is TRBJ2-1, the V gene TRBV7-8; D is perhaps TRBD2 (5 bases). This CDR3 spans 14 amino acids. Germline assignment: CDR1 SGHVS and CDR2 FQNEAQ. The V end was cut by 4 bases, the J end by 6 bases, with 13 bases between. The CDR3: CASSYQLVLNEQFF. The CDR3 DNA follows: TGTGCCAGCAGCTATCAACTAGTGCTCAATGAGCAGTTCTTC.

The gene calls are TRBV19 and TRBJ2-7; 9 nucleotides line up with TRBD1. The length of the CDR3 is 15 residues. The V gene's germline CDR1 is LNHDA and CDR2 SQIVND (reference sequence). V gave up 5 bases and J gave up 1 base; unmatched junction bases: 6. The CDR3 region has the DNA TGTGCCAGTAGTTCGATCGGGACAGGGTCCTACGAGCAGTACTTC. Translated: CASSSIGTGSYEQYF.

The chain couples TRBV5-1 to TRBJ2-7, with 8 bases matching TRBD2. The length of the CDR3 is 16 residues. Trimming removed 0 bases from V and 7 bases from J; junction bases left unmatched: 12. Germline-derived CDR1 and CDR2 are SGHRS and YFSETQ. The CDR3 loop is CASSLVRRGAGGEQYF. The CDR3 DNA follows: TGCGCCAGCAGCTTGGTTCGGCGGGGGGCCGGCGGGGAGCAGTACTTC. Full variable domain (remainder filled in from reference TRBV5-1 and TRBJ2-7): KAGVTQTPRYLIKTRGQQVTLSCSPISGHRSVSWYQQTPGQGLQFLFEYFSETQRNKGNFPGRFSGRQFSNSRSEMNVSTLELGDSALYLCASSLVRRGAGGEQYFGPGTRLTVT.

The genes are TRBV7-9 and TRBJ2-5; D gene uncertain. Germline V gene lookup returns CDR1 SEHNR and CDR2 FQNEAQ (reference sequence). The ends were cut back, 3 bases at V and 1 base at J, with 9 bases in the middle. This CDR3 is 14 amino acids long. The CDR3 here is CASSFNHFQETQYF. In DNA, the CDR3 is TGTGCCAGCAGCTTCAACCACTTCCAAGAGACCCAGTACTTC.